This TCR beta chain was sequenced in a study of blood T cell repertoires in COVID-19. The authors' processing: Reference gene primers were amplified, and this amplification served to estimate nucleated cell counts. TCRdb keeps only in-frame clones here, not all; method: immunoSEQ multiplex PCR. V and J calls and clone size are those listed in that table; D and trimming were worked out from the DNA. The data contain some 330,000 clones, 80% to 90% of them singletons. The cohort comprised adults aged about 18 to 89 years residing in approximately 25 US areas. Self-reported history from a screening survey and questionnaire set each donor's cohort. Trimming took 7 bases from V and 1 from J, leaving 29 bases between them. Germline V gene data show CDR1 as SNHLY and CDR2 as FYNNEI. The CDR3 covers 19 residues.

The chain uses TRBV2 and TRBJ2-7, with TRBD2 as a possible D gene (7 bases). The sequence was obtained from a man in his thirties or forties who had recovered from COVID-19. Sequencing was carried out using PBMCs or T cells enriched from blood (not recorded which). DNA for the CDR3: TGTGCCAGCACCCGGGATAGGGGGGGAAACAGGTGGGGTTCCTACGAGCAGTACTTC. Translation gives CASTRDRGGNRWGSYEQYF.